The next 26 T cell receptor beta chains were all read from a single sample in a study of high-grade serous ovarian cancer treatment subgroups. Sequenced by immunoSEQ multiplex PCR; TCRdb stores in-frame clones only, minus some. The sample includes approximately 5,000 clones, about 75% seen only once; the top ten take approximately 6%. The tumor samples were collected prior to definitive surgery or chemotherapy. The sequenced material came from tumor tissue. The receptors here all came from a human patient with high-grade serous ovarian cancer.

The chain couples TRBV29-1 to TRBJ2-1, with D perhaps TRBD1 or TRBD2 (5 bases each). The CDR3 spans 13 residues. V shed 7 bases and J shed 8 bases, with 18 bases lying between them. The V gene's germline CDR1 is SQVTM and CDR2 ANQGSEA. The CDR3 reads CSGRSWGRDEQFF. The DNA for the CDR3 is TGCAGCGGGAGGTCATGGGGACGTGATGAGCAGTTCTTC.

This clone came up once. This chain joins TRBV28 and TRBJ2-2; D uncertain. Deletions cut 3 bases from V and 7 bases from J, with 12 bases between. The CDR3 sequence is 14 residues long. CDR1 and CDR2 from the germline V gene are MDHEN and SYDVKM. The CDR3 reads CASSLTARGGELFF. The CDR3 bases are TGTGCCAGCAGTTTGACGGCGAGAGGCGGGGAGCTGTTTTTT.

The V gene is TRBV29-1, the J gene TRBJ1-2; unclear D gene. Trimming removed 6 bases at V and 6 bases at J, with 23 bases between. The germline V gene has CDR1 SQVTM and CDR2 ANQGSEA. The CDR3 consists of 15 residues. CDR3 nucleotides: TGCAGCGTCACGTCTTATATGGGGAGGAAGGATGGCTACACCTTC. Amino acids: CSVTSYMGRKDGYTF.

The J gene is TRBJ2-2, the V gene TRBV2, with 8 bases identical to TRBD2. Germline CDR1 reads SNHLY; CDR2 reads FYNNEI. J gave up 7 bases and V 8 bases, and 9 bases lay outside the gene matches. The CDR3 spans 14 residues. The CDR3 sequence: CASGAGGHGGELFF. In DNA, the CDR3 is TGTGCCAGCGGGGCGGGGGGCCATGGCGGGGAGCTGTTTTTT.

The chain links TRBV7-6 to TRBJ2-1; 11 bases agree with TRBD2. J lost 4 bases, V lost 1 base, and 12 bases had no gene match. Germline V gene lookup returns CDR1 SGHVS and CDR2 FNYEAQ. The CDR3 is 19 residues long. CDR3 residues: CASSLVPLAGGCRYNEQFF. CDR3 in DNA: TGTGCCAGCAGCTTAGTTCCCCTAGCGGGGGGATGTAGGTACAATGAGCAGTTCTTC.

This clone turned up a few times. The chain couples TRBV9 to TRBJ2-3, with 9 bases that match TRBD2. The CDR3 covers 14 residues. J lost 2 bases, V lost 3 bases, and 1 base had no gene match. Germline V gene lookup returns CDR1 SGDLS and CDR2 YYNGEE. CDR3 in DNA: TGTGCCAGCAGCGAGCGGGGGGTCACAGATACGCAGTATTTT. Translating it yields CASSERGVTDTQYF.

By share of the sample, this clone is medium-sized (0.01 to 0.1%). The chain employs TRBV7-8 and TRBJ1-3, with a weak D call TRBD1 (6 bases). Trimming removed 7 bases from V and 3 bases from J, with 13 bases in between. This CDR3 contains 14 residues. Germline V gene data show CDR1 as SGHVS and CDR2 as FQNEAQ. CDR3 region: CASTGGDGGNTIYF. In DNA form, the CDR3 reads TGTGCCAGCACCGGGGGCGATGGTGGAAACACCATATATTTT.

This clone was counted only a few times. This rearrangement joins TRBV5-4 to TRBJ2-3; D not certain. The CDR3 consists of 14 residues. CDR1 and CDR2 from the germline V gene are SGHNT and YYREEE (reference sequence). Trimming pared 4 bases from V and 0 bases from J, leaving 9 bases between. As DNA, the CDR3 is TGTGCCAGCAGCCGGCCCCCTAGCACAGATACGCAGTATTTT. Translation: CASSRPPSTDTQYF. Based on the CDR3 plus reference TRBV5-4 and TRBJ2-3, the full variable domain is ETGVTQSPTHLIKTRGQQVTLRCSSQSGHNTVSWYQQALGQGPQFIFQYYREEENGRGNFPPRFSGLQFPNYSSELNVNALELDDSALYLCASSRPPSTDTQYFGPGTRLTVL.

The chain carries TRBV11-2 and TRBJ1-5; perhaps TRBD1 as D (5 bases). Germline assignment: CDR1 SGHAT and CDR2 FQNNGV. The CDR3 contains 15 residues. V gave up 4 bases and J gave up 4 bases, with 14 bases separating them. The CDR3 DNA is TGTGCCAGCAGCTCCACGGGGGGGTTTAATCAGCCCCAGCATTTT. Translated: CASSSTGGFNQPQHF.

The count of this clone is one. This chain uses TRBV7-2 with TRBJ2-7; D is uncertain. Trimming left V 4 bases short and J 2 bases short, with 12 bases between. Germline loops: CDR1 SGHTA, CDR2 FQGNSA. The CDR3 length is 14 residues. This CDR3 is CASSSGLLPYEQYF. For the CDR3, the DNA is TGTGCCAGCAGCTCGGGCCTCCTGCCCTACGAGCAGTACTTC. Full variable domain (outside the CDR3, taken from reference TRBV7-2 and TRBJ2-7): GAGVSQSPSNKVTEKGKDVELRCDPISGHTALYWYRQSLGQGLEFLIYFQGNSAPDKSGLPSDRFSAERTGGSVSTLTIQRTQQEDSAVYLCASSSGLLPYEQYFGPGTRLTVT.

The J gene is TRBJ2-1, the V gene TRBV5-8; 10 bases fit TRBD2. Germline V gene lookup returns CDR1 SGHTS and CDR2 YDEGEE. The CDR3 covers 16 residues. Unmatched junction bases numbered 4, after V lost 2 bases and J lost 2 bases. CDR3 coding DNA: TGTGCCAGCAGCTTCAATAGCGGGGGGACCTACAATGAGCAGTTCTTC. Amino acid sequence: CASSFNSGGTYNEQFF.

V usage is TRBV19 and J usage is TRBJ2-5; tentatively, D is TRBD2 (6 bases). The CDR3 runs to 13 residues. Germline assignment: CDR1 LNHDA and CDR2 SQIVND (reference sequence). V dropped 10 bases and J dropped 5 bases, with 17 bases sitting between them. The CDR3 bases are TGTGCCACCCGGCGGGACGGTAGGGAGACCCAGTACTTC. This codes for CATRRDGRETQYF.

This clone is medium-sized in the sample. The chain carries TRBV7-9 and TRBJ2-2; 9 positions agree with TRBD1. CDR3 length: 17 residues. V lost 6 bases, J lost 4 bases, and 12 bases stayed unmatched. Germline V gives CDR1 SEHNR, CDR2 FQNEAQ (reference sequence). In DNA, the CDR3 is TGTGCCAGCAGACCTCCTAGGGACAGGGTGGCCACCGGGGAGCTGTTTTTT. Protein product: CASRPPRDRVATGELFF.

In its sample, this clone was seen once. The chain links TRBV18 to TRBJ2-7, with 9 bases aligning to TRBD1. V shed 5 bases, J shed 3 bases, and the junction held 5 bases outside the gene matches. The CDR3 spans 14 residues. Germline lookup yields CDR1 KGHSH and CDR2 LQKENI. This CDR3 reads CASSEDRGYYEQYF. CDR3 nucleotide sequence: TGTGCCAGCTCAGAGGACAGGGGATACTACGAGCAGTACTTC.

This CDR3 reads CASSPRLAGLSYNEQFF. Written as DNA, the CDR3 is TGCGCCAGCAGCCCCAGACTAGCGGGTTTATCCTACAATGAGCAGTTCTTC. The chain joins TRBV4-1 to TRBJ2-1, with TRBD2 identical over 10 bases. The CDR3 is 17 amino acids. CDR1 is MGHRA, CDR2 YSYEKL, per germline. The V and J ends lost 4 bases and 1 base, in that order; junction bases with no gene match: 7.

Only a few counts were recorded for this clone. The chain combines TRBV5-8 with TRBJ2-4; D is possibly TRBD1 (6 bases). CDR3 length equals 18 residues. V was clipped by 0 bases and J by 0 bases, with 16 bases between them. In germline, CDR1 is SGHTS, CDR2 YDEGEE. The CDR3 spells CASSLVLGGQLAKNIQYF. Written as DNA, the CDR3 is TGTGCCAGCAGCTTGGTCCTTGGCGGACAGCTAGCCAAAAACATTCAGTACTTC.

Relative to its sample, this clone is large. The J gene is TRBJ1-2, the V gene TRBV27; D is ambiguous. V lost 4 bases and J 8 bases, leaving 14 bases between the germline ends. The CDR3 is 13 residues long. CDR1 MNHEY and CDR2 SMNVEV come from the germline V gene (reference sequence). The CDR3 spells CASSSTPGIGYTF. CDR3 DNA: TGTGCCAGCAGTTCGACACCCGGGATAGGCTACACCTTC.

This chain links TRBV5-4 with TRBJ1-6, with D hard to call. The CDR3 extends over 13 amino acids. V lost 3 bases and J 7 bases, leaving 8 bases between the germline ends. Germline V gene lookup returns CDR1 SGHNT and CDR2 YYREEE (reference sequence). The CDR3 is CASSSRPNSPLHF. The CDR3 DNA reads as TGTGCCAGCAGCTCGAGACCGAATTCACCCCTCCACTTT.

V gene TRBV7-9 combines with J gene TRBJ1-6; no definite D call. Trimming left V 0 bases short and J 8 bases short, with 5 bases between. The germline gives CDR1 SEHNR, CDR2 FQNEAQ (reference sequence). CDR3 length equals 13 residues. DNA of the CDR3: TGTGCCAGCAGCTTAGCGGCGGATTCACCCCTCCACTTT. It specifies CASSLAADSPLHF.

This clone turned up a few times. This chain joins TRBV4-1 and TRBJ1-5, with TRBD1 identical over 9 bases. V was clipped by 4 bases and J by 6 bases; unmatched bases: 7. Germline V gene data show CDR1 as MGHRA and CDR2 as YSYEKL. The CDR3 covers 15 residues. This CDR3 reads CASSPTGGSGQPQHF. In DNA, the CDR3 is TGCGCCAGCAGCCCGACAGGGGGTTCGGGTCAGCCCCAGCATTTT.

The V and J genes are TRBV20-1 and TRBJ2-5, with no clear D. V dropped 6 bases and J dropped 0 bases, with 5 bases sitting between them. CDR1 and CDR2 from the germline V gene are DFQATT and SNEGSKA (reference sequence). The CDR3 runs 11 residues. CDR3 in DNA: TGCAGTGCAGAACACCAAGAGACCCAGTACTTC. This sequence encodes CSAEHQETQYF.

This chain connects TRBV9 to TRBJ2-1; 8 nucleotides match TRBD2. Germline CDR1 and CDR2: SGDLS and YYNGEE. The ends lost 0 bases at V and 9 bases at J; junction bases unmatched: 11. The CDR3 has 16 amino acids. The CDR3 coding sequence is TGTGCCAGCAGCGTAGCACCGGGGGGGCCTAGAAGTGAGCAGTTCTTC. Residues: CASSVAPGGPRSEQFF.

The rearrangement uses TRBV7-2 and TRBJ2-7; 7 nucleotides line up with TRBD2. Germline CDR1 is SGHTA and CDR2 is FQGNSA. This CDR3 has 15 amino acids. Losses at the gene ends were 3 bases for V and 3 bases for J; bases not matched to a gene: 8. Here the CDR3 DNA reads TGTGCCAGCAGCTTTAGTACGGGAGGCTACTACGAGCAGTACTTC. This codes for CASSFSTGGYYEQYF.

The table lists this clone with a count of one. The chain joins TRBV4-3 to TRBJ1-2; TRBD1 might be the D (6 bases). Germline V gives CDR1 LGHNA, CDR2 YSLEER. The CDR3 has 18 amino acids. Trimming took off 0 bases at V and 0 bases at J, with 17 bases between the two ends. The CDR3 sequence: CASSQEWQGLVANYGYTF. The CDR3 DNA follows: TGCGCCAGCAGCCAAGAATGGCAGGGGCTAGTCGCTAACTATGGCTACACCTTC.

J is TRBJ1-1 and V is TRBV30; the D is unclear. The germline V gene has CDR1 GTSNPN and CDR2 SVGIG (reference sequence). The V end lost 0 bases, the J end lost 0 bases, and 5 bases lay between the germline ends. This CDR3 is built from 13 residues. The CDR3 DNA reads TGTGCCTGGAGTGTCTTGTTGAACACTGAAGCTTTCTTT. Its protein is CAWSVLLNTEAFF.

The V and J genes are TRBV2 and TRBJ2-2, with 13 bases matching TRBD2. The CDR3 extends over 17 amino acids. The germline gives CDR1 SNHLY, CDR2 FYNNEI. The V segment lost 5 bases and the J segment 0 bases; nucleotides outside the gene matches: 3. CDR3: CASSWGLAGSNTGELFF. CDR3 sequence (DNA): TGTGCCAGCAGTTGGGGACTAGCGGGGTCGAACACCGGGGAGCTGTTTTTT. Looking up the rest from reference TRBV2 and TRBJ2-2 gives the full variable domain: EPEVTQTPSHQVTQMGQEVILRCVPISNHLYFYWYRQILGQKVEFLVSFYNNEISEKSEIFDDQFSVERPDGSNFTLKIRSTKLEDSAMYFCASSWGLAGSNTGELFFGEGSRLTVL.